The present entry profiles one T cell receptor beta chain with its context. The method was immunoSEQ multiplex PCR; TCRdb's version includes in-frame clones alone and lacks a portion of them. The sample lists a few million clones; almost 96% were seen once. Germline loops: CDR1 SGDLS, CDR2 YYNGEE. The CDR3 spans 17 residues. V lost 0 bases to trimming and J lost 8 bases; unmatched junction nucleotides: 8. This record comes from a study of shared clonotypes between healthy human individuals. The chain has TRBV9 and TRBJ2-1; 13 bases are shared with TRBD2. The clonotype originates from a man between 18 and 35 years old in good health. The sequencing sample was made of naive CD4+ T cells sorted from blood. Indicated subset: CD45RA+ positively selected. The CDR3, as DNA: TGTGCCAGCAGCGTAGCAAAAGGGACTAGCGGGGCCCATGAGCAGTTCTTC. It codes for CASSVAKGTSGAHEQFF.